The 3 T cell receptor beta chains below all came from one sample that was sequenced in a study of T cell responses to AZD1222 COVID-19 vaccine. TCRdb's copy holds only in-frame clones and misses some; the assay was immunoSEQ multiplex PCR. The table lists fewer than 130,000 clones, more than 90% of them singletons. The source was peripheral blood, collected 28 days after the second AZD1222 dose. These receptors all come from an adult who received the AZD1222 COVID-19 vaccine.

CDR3 protein: CASSPAGTSGGNNEQFF. The CDR3 nucleotides are TGTGCCAGCTCACCAGCCGGGACTAGCGGGGGGAACAATGAGCAGTTCTTC. The chain is built from TRBV18 and TRBJ2-1; TRBD2 matches 15 bases. CDR1 KGHSH and CDR2 LQKENI come from the germline V gene. The CDR3 contains 17 residues. J was trimmed by 5 bases and V by 2 bases; bases with no gene match: 4.

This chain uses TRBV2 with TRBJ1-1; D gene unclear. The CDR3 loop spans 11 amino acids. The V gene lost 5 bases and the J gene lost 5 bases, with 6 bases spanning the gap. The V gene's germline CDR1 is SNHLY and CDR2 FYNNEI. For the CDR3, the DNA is TGTGCCAGCAGTACAAGAACTGAAGCTTTCTTT. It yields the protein CASSTRTEAFF. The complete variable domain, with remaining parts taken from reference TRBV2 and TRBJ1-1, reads EPEVTQTPSHQVTQMGQEVILRCVPISNHLYFYWYRQILGQKVEFLVSFYNNEISEKSEIFDDQFSVERPDGSNFTLKIRSTKLEDSAMYFCASSTRTEAFFGQGTRLTVV.

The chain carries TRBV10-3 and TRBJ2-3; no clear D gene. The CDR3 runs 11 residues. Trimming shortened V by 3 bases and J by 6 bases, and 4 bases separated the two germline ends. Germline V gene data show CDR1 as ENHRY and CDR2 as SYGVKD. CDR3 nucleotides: TGTGCCATCAGTGACTCGGATACGCAGTATTTT. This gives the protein CAISDSDTQYF.